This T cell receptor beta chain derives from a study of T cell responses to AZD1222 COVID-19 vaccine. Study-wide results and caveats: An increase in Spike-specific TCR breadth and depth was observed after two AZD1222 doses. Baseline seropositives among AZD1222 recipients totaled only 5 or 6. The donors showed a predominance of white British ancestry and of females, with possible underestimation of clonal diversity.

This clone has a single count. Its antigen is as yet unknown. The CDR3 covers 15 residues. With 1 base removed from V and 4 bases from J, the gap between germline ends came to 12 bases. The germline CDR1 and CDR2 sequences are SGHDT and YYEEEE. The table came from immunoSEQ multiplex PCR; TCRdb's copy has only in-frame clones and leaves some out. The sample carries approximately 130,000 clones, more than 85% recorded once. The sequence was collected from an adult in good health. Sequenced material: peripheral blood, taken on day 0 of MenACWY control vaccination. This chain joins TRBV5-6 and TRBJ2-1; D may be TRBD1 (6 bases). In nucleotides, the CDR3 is TGTGCCAGCAGCTTGTTGGGGGCGCAGTACAATGAGCAGTTCTTC. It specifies CASSLLGAQYNEQFF.